These 25 T cell receptor beta chains share one sample of origin, sequenced in a study of T cells in Graves' hyperthyroidism and ophthalmopathy. Amplified TCR beta CDR3 regions came from RNA transcripts. With the HTBI primer set, the TCR CDR3 went through a first round of RT-PCR. MiXCR, run by TCRdb on the multiplex PCR reads, gives a single entry per CDR3 protein. The sample lists around 390,000 distinct CDR3 sequences, roughly 15% seen once, with around 19% in the top ten. The sequenced material came from blood. The receptor source for this set is a young woman with Graves' ophthalmopathy.

As concerns this clonotype: A much larger clonotype is one base distant, so this may be a read error. The rearrangement joins TRBV6-9 to TRBJ2-1; the match to TRBD2 covers 8 bases. The CDR3 has 17 amino acids. The V gene's germline CDR1 is MNHGY and CDR2 SVAAGI. Here the CDR3 DNA reads TGTACCAGCAGTTACGGGGGGGGTCGGGGCCGGGGCAATGAGCAGTTCTTC. Amino acid sequence: CTSSYGGGRGRGNEQFF.

The rearrangement joins TRBV29-1 to TRBJ1-1, with D perhaps TRBD1 (5 bases). V was shortened by 5 bases and J by 7 bases, with 17 bases between the two germline ends. The germline CDR1 and CDR2 sequences are SQVTM and ANQGSEA. The CDR3 spans 13 residues. CDR3 nucleotide sequence: TGCAGCGTTTCCCGACAGAGGGCGAATGAAGCTTTCTTT. This translates into CSVSRQRANEAFF. Full variable domain (missing parts from reference TRBV29-1 and TRBJ1-1): SAVISQKPSRDICQRGTSLTIQCQVDSQVTMMFWYRQQPGQSLTLIATANQGSEATYESGFVIDKFPISRPNLTFSTLTVSNMSPEDSSIYLCSVSRQRANEAFFGQGTRLTVV.

CDR3 region: CSVVIWTGPSYEQYF. CDR3 nucleotides: TGCAGCGTTGTCATTTGGACAGGGCCCTCCTACGAGCAGTACTTC. V and J are TRBV29-1 and TRBJ2-7; 8 bases agree with TRBD1. Germline-derived CDR1 and CDR2 are SQVTM and ANQGSEA. CDR3 size: 15 residues. V trimming: 4 bases; J trimming: 0 bases; junction bases outside the gene matches: 8.

J is TRBJ1-1 and V is TRBV6-1; D unresolved. V shed 5 bases and J shed 3 bases, with 13 bases lying between them. Germline values: CDR1 MNHNS, CDR2 SASEGT. CDR3 size: 14 residues. CDR3 nucleotide sequence: TGTGCCAGCAGTATGCGACCGGGAGACACTGAAGCTTTCTTT. Protein: CASSMRPGDTEAFF.

In its sample, this clonotype was seen many times. The V and J genes are TRBV20-1 and TRBJ2-7, with 9 bases identical to TRBD2. V lost 2 bases and J lost 7; bases outside the gene matches: 12. CDR3 length: 15 residues. CDR1 is DFQATT and CDR2 is SNEGSKA in the germline V gene (reference sequence). The chain's CDR3 is CSARSHSGGSKEQYF. CDR3 sequence (DNA): TGCAGTGCTAGATCCCATAGCGGGGGATCGAAAGAGCAGTACTTC.

This clonotype was observed at least ten times. The gene calls are TRBV7-9 and TRBJ1-1, with D possibly being TRBD1 (5 bases). The CDR3 consists of 13 residues. Per the germline V gene, CDR1 is SEHNR and CDR2 is FQNEAQ (reference sequence). Trimming left V 4 bases short and J 2 bases short, with 8 bases between. CDR3 in amino acids: CASSSDSNTEAFF. Written as DNA, the CDR3 is TGTGCCAGCAGCTCCGACAGCAACACTGAAGCTTTCTTT.

This rearrangement joins TRBV6-1 to TRBJ2-3; maybe TRBD1 (5 bases). V lost 8 bases and J lost 4, with 10 bases in between. Germline lookup yields CDR1 MNHNS and CDR2 SASEGT. The CDR3 runs to 12 residues. The CDR3 spells CASGAPPDTQYF. Here the CDR3 DNA reads TGTGCCAGCGGGGCCCCACCAGATACGCAGTATTTT.

The chain is built from TRBV28 and TRBJ2-2; the D gene is possibly TRBD1 (6 bases). Germline V gene data show CDR1 as MDHEN and CDR2 as SYDVKM. V shed 3 bases and J shed 4 bases, with 12 bases lying between them. The CDR3 extends over 15 amino acids. DNA of the CDR3: TGTGCCAGCAGTTTTGGCCAGGGGCCCACCGGGGAGCTGTTTTTT. It is translated as CASSFGQGPTGELFF. The full variable domain, its missing parts supplied by reference TRBV28 and TRBJ2-2, is DVKVTQSSRYLVKRTGEKVFLECVQDMDHENMFWYRQDPGLGLRLIYFSYDVKMKEKGDIPEGYSVSREKKERFSLILESASTNQTSMYLCASSFGQGPTGELFFGEGSRLTVL.

This clonotype was counted at least ten times. The chain carries TRBV12-5 and TRBJ2-1; possible D gene TRBD1, 6 bases. The V end was cut by 2 bases, the J end by 0 bases, with 8 bases between. This CDR3 comprises 15 residues. The V gene's germline CDR1 is LGHNT and CDR2 FRNRAP. This CDR3 reads CASGLTGSSYNEQFF. CDR3 DNA sequence: TGTGCTAGTGGTTTGACAGGGAGCTCCTACAATGAGCAGTTCTTC.

This clonotype was seen ten or more times. The V gene is TRBV28, the J gene TRBJ2-7; possibly TRBD2 for D (6 bases). V shed 6 bases and J shed 3 bases, with 18 bases lying between them. This CDR3 has 15 residues. Germline V gene lookup returns CDR1 MDHEN and CDR2 SYDVKM. CDR3 sequence reads: CASRRAAGSGYEQYF. The CDR3 DNA reads as TGTGCCAGCAGGCGGGCAGCGGGTTCGGGCTACGAGCAGTACTTC.

This clonotype was counted at least ten times. The chain is built from TRBV28 and TRBJ2-7; D is possibly TRBD1 or TRBD2 (5 bases each). Germline CDR1 MDHEN, CDR2 SYDVKM. The CDR3 length is 14 residues. V was shortened by 10 bases and J by 1 base, with 17 bases between the two germline ends. The CDR3: CATAGTTLSYEQYF. DNA for the CDR3: TGTGCCACCGCAGGGACGACTCTGTCCTACGAGCAGTACTTC.

This clonotype was counted many times. This chain uses TRBV7-2 with TRBJ2-1; D is unresolved. CDR3 length: 13 residues. Germline-derived CDR1 and CDR2 are SGHTA and FQGNSA. Trimming shortened V by 6 bases and J by 5 bases, and 11 bases separated the two germline ends. The CDR3 DNA is TGTGCCAGCAGTCCGCGGCGCCACAATGAGCAGTTCTTC. Translating it yields CASSPRRHNEQFF.

In its sample, this clonotype was seen many times. V usage is TRBV5-1 and J usage is TRBJ1-4; TRBD1 is a possible D gene (5 bases). Germline V gene sequence: CDR1 SGHRS, CDR2 YFSETQ. The germline V and J ends were trimmed by 4 bases and 8 bases, with 18 bases remaining between them. The CDR3 extends over 15 amino acids. In DNA, the CDR3 is TGCGCCAGCAGCGAAACCGGGACCCCTGCGGAAAAACTGTTTTTT. Protein: CASSETGTPAEKLFF.

The gene calls are TRBV12-3 or TRBV12-4 and TRBJ2-3; 8 bases map to TRBD2. After removal of 4 bases from V and 6 bases from J, the junction contained 6 bases not matched to a gene. The length of the CDR3 is 14 residues. DNA of the CDR3: TGTGCCAGCAGTTACCGACTAGCGTCCGATACGCAGTATTTT. Protein sequence: CASSYRLASDTQYF.

The rearrangement links TRBV7-3 to TRBJ1-1, with 9 positions matching TRBD1. The germline V gene encodes CDR1 SGHTA and CDR2 FQGTGA. The CDR3 covers 20 residues. With V trimmed by 3 bases and J by 4 bases, 21 bases remained unmatched. CDR3 nucleotides: TGTGCCAGCAGCTTTGGACAGGGGTGGGGCGGGACAGGGAGCGGCACTGAAGCTTTCTTT. Translated: CASSFGQGWGGTGSGTEAFF.

This clonotype was seen many times. This sequence joins TRBV27 and TRBJ2-1; no reliable D call. Between the trimmed V and J ends, which lost 1 base and 0 bases, there was a span of 7 bases. Germline CDR1 MNHEY, CDR2 SMNVEV (reference sequence). CDR3 length equals 15 residues. CDR3 region: CASSLYPSSYNEQFF. For the CDR3, the DNA is TGTGCCAGCAGTTTATATCCCAGCTCCTACAATGAGCAGTTCTTC.

The chain has TRBV2 and TRBJ2-2, with no clear D. Deletions cut 8 bases from V and 8 bases from J, with 6 bases between. This CDR3 has 10 residues. Per germline, CDR1 SNHLY and CDR2 FYNNEI. The CDR3 DNA follows: TGTGCCAGCTCCAGGGGGGAGCTGTTTTTT. Its protein product is CASSRGELFF.

This clonotype occurred many times. This chain uses TRBV18 with TRBJ2-1; 8 positions match TRBD1. With 3 bases clipped from V and 3 bases from J, the junction kept 4 bases outside the gene matches. CDR3 size: 15 residues. Germline CDR1 is KGHSH and CDR2 is LQKENI. The CDR3 reads CASSPDRGVYNEQFF. As DNA, the CDR3 is TGTGCCAGCTCACCCGACAGGGGTGTCTACAATGAGCAGTTCTTC.

This chain links TRBV7-8 with TRBJ1-5, with D maybe TRBD1 (6 bases). This CDR3 has 15 amino acids. Trimming removed 5 bases at V and 3 bases at J, with 14 bases between. CDR1 and CDR2 from the germline V gene are SGHVS and FQNEAQ. The CDR3 spells CASSPGQSVNQPQHF. Here the CDR3 DNA reads TGTGCCAGCAGCCCAGGACAGTCGGTCAATCAGCCCCAGCATTTT.

The sample holds many counts of this clonotype. The genes are TRBV29-1 and TRBJ1-2, with 8 bases identical to TRBD1. The V segment lost 8 bases and the J segment 4 bases; nucleotides outside the gene matches: 9. CDR1 and CDR2 (germline): SQVTM, ANQGSEA. The CDR3 contains 13 residues. CDR3: CSQQGGSGYGYTF. For the CDR3, the DNA is TGCAGCCAACAGGGGGGATCTGGCTATGGCTACACCTTC.

This clonotype was picked up many times. The chain joins TRBV27 to TRBJ2-1, with D maybe TRBD1 (5 bases). From germline, CDR1 is MNHEY and CDR2 SMNVEV (reference sequence). The CDR3 runs 15 residues. The germline V and J ends were trimmed by 5 bases and 4 bases, with 15 bases remaining between them. The DNA for the CDR3 is TGTGCCAGCAGTCCCACAGGTCGGAAATACAATGAGCAGTTCTTC. This sequence encodes CASSPTGRKYNEQFF.

This clonotype was picked up many times. This chain joins TRBV7-9 and TRBJ2-5; 15 bases are shared with TRBD2. Germline CDR1 is SEHNR and CDR2 is FQNEAQ (reference sequence). J gave up 5 bases and V 5 bases, and 9 bases lay outside the gene matches. The CDR3 has 17 residues. The CDR3 sequence is CASSPRTSGGALETQYF. CDR3 DNA: TGTGCCAGCAGCCCACGGACTAGCGGGGGGGCGTTGGAGACCCAGTACTTC.

The table lists this clonotype with many counts. The V call is TRBV20-1, the J call TRBJ2-7, with TRBD1 identical over 8 bases. The germline gives CDR1 DFQATT, CDR2 SNEGSKA (reference sequence). V lost 6 bases, J lost 5 bases, and 9 bases stayed unmatched. This CDR3 comprises 13 residues. CDR3 sequence reads: CSAKGQAGHEQYF. DNA for the CDR3: TGCAGTGCGAAGGGACAGGCTGGCCACGAGCAGTACTTC.

This clonotype was counted many times. Written as DNA, the CDR3 is TGTGCCAGCAGTCCGACATATAACTATGGCTACACCTTC. Translated: CASSPTYNYGYTF. This chain joins TRBV12-3 or TRBV12-4 and TRBJ1-2; D call uncertain. There are 13 residues in the CDR3. V lost 5 bases and J 1 base, leaving 8 bases between the germline ends.

Many counts were recorded for this clonotype. V usage is TRBV2 and J usage is TRBJ2-7, with D possibly matching TRBD1 (5 bases). The CDR3 contains 14 residues. The ends were cut back, 8 bases at V and 0 bases at J, with 14 bases in the middle. Germline CDR1 and CDR2: SNHLY and FYNNEI. CDR3 DNA: TGTGCCAGCGCGATGAAGACAGACTCCTACGAGCAGTACTTC. It codes for CASAMKTDSYEQYF.